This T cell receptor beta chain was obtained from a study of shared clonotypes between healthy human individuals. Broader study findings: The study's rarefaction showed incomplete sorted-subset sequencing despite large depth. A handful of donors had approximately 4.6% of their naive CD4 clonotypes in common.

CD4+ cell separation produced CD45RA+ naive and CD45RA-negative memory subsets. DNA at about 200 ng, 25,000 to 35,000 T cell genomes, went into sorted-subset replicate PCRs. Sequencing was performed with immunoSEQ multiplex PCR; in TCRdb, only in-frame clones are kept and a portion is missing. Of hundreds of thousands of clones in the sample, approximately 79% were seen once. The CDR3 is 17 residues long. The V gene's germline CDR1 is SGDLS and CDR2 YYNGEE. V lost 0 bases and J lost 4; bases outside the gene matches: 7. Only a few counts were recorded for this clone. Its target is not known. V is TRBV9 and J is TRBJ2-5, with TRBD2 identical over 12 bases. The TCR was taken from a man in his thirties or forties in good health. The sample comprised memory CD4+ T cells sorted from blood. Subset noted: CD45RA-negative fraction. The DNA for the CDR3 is TGTGCCAGCAGCGTAGGGGGGACTAGCGGGTCTGTAGAGACCCAGTACTTC. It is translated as CASSVGGTSGSVETQYF. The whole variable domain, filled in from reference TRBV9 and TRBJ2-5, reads DSGVTQTPKHLITATGQRVTLRCSPRSGDLSVYWYQQSLDQGLQFLIQYYNGEERAKGNILERFSAQQFPDLHSELNLSSLELGDSALYFCASSVGGTSGSVETQYFGPGTRLLVL.